This TCR beta chain was sequenced in a study of blood T cell repertoires in COVID-19. Turning to the study itself: Both acute and convalescent COVID-19 samples were obtained from the United States, Italy and Spain.

Clones were sequenced by immunoSEQ multiplex PCR, and TCRdb holds only the in-frame ones, with some missing. The sample includes roughly 190,000 clones, roughly 84% of them seen just once. Germline-derived CDR1 and CDR2 are DFQATT and SNEGSKA (reference sequence). The V gene lost 3 bases and the J gene lost 5 bases, with 22 bases spanning the gap. The CDR3 has 16 amino acids. All enrollees were roughly 18 to 90 years old and from around 25 US areas. V usage is TRBV20-1 and J usage is TRBJ1-1, with a possible D match to TRBD1 (5 bases). This receptor was obtained from a woman under 40 who had been exposed to COVID-19. Sequencing input: PBMCs or T cells enriched from blood (not recorded which). The CDR3 is CSASDRRAGIGTEAFF. As DNA, the CDR3 is TGCAGTGCTAGTGATAGGAGGGCAGGGATCGGGACTGAAGCTTTCTTT.